This note documents a single T cell receptor beta chain sequence. Its antigen remains unidentified. Per-base quality was not reported, and no clone a single base away is much larger than it. The data belong to a study of neoadjuvant anti-PD-1 for oral cavity cancer (dated by TCRdb to the early 2020s). Background for the entire study: Patients mostly received three to four biweekly doses of nivolumab at 3 mg/kg before curative-intent surgical resection. Patients who did not progress were given a fourth nivolumab dose at about day 43 and had definitive surgical resection on days 50-56. Under RECIST 1.1, a patient counted as a responder if showing complete response, partial response or stable disease, and as a non-responder if showing progression. The parent correlative cohort included some twelve patients, with a roughly 34% response rate.

For deep sequencing, PBMC libraries mostly used 400 to 500 ng of input genomic DNA, with six replicates for each sample. The immunoSEQ hsTCRbeta kit was used to prepare TCRbeta libraries, following the manufacturer's instructions. The finished libraries were brought together in one pool at approximately 3 nM, which was then read using an Illumina NovaSeq 6000 S4 flow cell. Turning to the authors' computational methods: Raw data preprocessing and quality control were performed with the immunoSEQ Analyzer. The analysis was restricted to productive rearrangements, with each unique CDR3 amino acid sequence defining a clonotype. Repertoire clonality was estimated as the Gini-Simpson index, which was computed with the R package tcR. Student's t test was used to compare Gini indices, while Pearson correlation assessed associations with tumor size change. This immuneACCESS table, as held by TCRdb, lists in-frame sequences with V and J called but not all clones. Of the missing ones, under half trace to an unresolved V gene in checked studies; the others have no known cause. The V and J calls and clone size were taken over from that table, and D and trimming were inferred from the DNA. This sample has roughly 13,000 clones in its table, and approximately 69% of those were observed once. The leading ten clones occupy 2.9% of the sample.

On the study overall, not on this receptor specifically: After neoadjuvant nivolumab, T cell clonality (Gini index) in PBMCs was significantly higher in non-responders than in responders. TCR analyses included only three patients per response group, and the authors called for larger cohorts for validation. Higher pretreatment blood Treg/Th17 ratios correlated with higher pretreatment blood TCRbeta clonality and lower post-treatment tumor TCRbeta clonality.

The CDR3 goes from the cysteine to the phenylalanine over 15 residues. Of all the DNA, just the CDR3 is kept, 45 bases in frame from base 1. Relative to germline, V is missing 5 bases and J is missing 4 bases, with 8 bases of the junction outside any gene match. Looking up the germline V gene yields CDR1 MNHEY and CDR2 SVGAGI. In the paper's terms, the time point label means: after neoadjuvant nivolumab, at surgical resection. None of the patients had received prior systemic or radiation treatment, and all were newly diagnosed with stage II-IVA oral cavity squamous cell carcinoma. Everyone in the cohort had locally advanced, HPV-negative oral cavity squamous cell carcinoma. No culture maintenance or expansion was done, as the peripheral blood mononuclear cells went straight to analysis. Samples were obtained from a longitudinal correlative study of a single-arm phase II trial of neoadjuvant nivolumab in oral cavity squamous cell carcinoma. Subject-matched pre- and post-treatment PBMCs and tumors from three responders and three non-responders were subjected to genomic DNA-based TCRbeta sequencing. Peripheral blood mononuclear cells were collected before nivolumab treatment and were collected again after treatment, at the time of surgery. The Maxwell RSC DNA from Cells kit was used to extract genomic DNA from PBMCs.

Sequenced material: PBMCs, taken after nivolumab (anti-PD-1) treatment. This TCR was sampled from a person between 40 and 85 years old with oral cavity squamous cell carcinoma. The V and J segments used are TRBV6-5 and TRBJ1-2; 9 bases in the junction line up with TRBD1. The nucleotide sequence reads TGTGCCAGCAGTCCCCGACAGGGGGGGGGCTATGGCTACACCTTC. This is translated as CASSPRQGGGYGYTF.